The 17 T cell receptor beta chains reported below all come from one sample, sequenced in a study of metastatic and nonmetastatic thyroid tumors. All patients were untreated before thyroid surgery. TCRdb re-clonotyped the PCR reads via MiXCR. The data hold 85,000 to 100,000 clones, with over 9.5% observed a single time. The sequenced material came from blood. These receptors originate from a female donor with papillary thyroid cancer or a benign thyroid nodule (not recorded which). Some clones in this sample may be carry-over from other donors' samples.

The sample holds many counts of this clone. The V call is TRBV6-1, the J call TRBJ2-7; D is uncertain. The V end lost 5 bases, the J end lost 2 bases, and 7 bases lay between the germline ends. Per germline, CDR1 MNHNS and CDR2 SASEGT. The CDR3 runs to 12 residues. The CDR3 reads CASSSNPYEQYF. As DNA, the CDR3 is TGTGCCAGCAGTTCCAACCCCTACGAGCAGTACTTC.

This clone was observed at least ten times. The DNA for the CDR3 is TGTGCCAGCAGCTTAGGGGGACTAGCGGGAGGCAACAATGAGCAGTTCTTC. Its protein product is CASSLGGLAGGNNEQFF. This rearrangement joins TRBV13 to TRBJ2-1; 15 positions agree with TRBD2. Germline V gene sequence: CDR1 PRHDT, CDR2 FYEKMQ (reference sequence). CDR3 size: 17 residues. After removal of 0 bases from V and 5 bases from J, the junction contained 2 bases not matched to a gene.

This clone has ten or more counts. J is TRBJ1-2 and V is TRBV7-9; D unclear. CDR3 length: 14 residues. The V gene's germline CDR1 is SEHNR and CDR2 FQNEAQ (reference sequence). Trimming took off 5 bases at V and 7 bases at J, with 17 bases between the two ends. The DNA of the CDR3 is TGTGCCAGCAGCAGCCACCTTACAGCTTCTGGCTACACCTTC. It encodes CASSSHLTASGYTF.

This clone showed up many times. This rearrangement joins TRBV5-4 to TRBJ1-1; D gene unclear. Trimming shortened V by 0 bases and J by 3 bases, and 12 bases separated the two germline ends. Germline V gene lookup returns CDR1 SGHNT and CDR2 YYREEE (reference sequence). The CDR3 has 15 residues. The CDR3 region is CASSLDEAGYTEAFF. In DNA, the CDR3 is TGTGCCAGCAGCTTGGATGAGGCGGGGTACACTGAAGCTTTCTTT.

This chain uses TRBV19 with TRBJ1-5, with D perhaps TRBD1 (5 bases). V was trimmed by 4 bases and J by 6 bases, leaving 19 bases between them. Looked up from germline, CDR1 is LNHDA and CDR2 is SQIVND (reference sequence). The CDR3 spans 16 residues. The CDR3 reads CASSNPGNWDVQPQHF. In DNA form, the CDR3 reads TGTGCCAGTAGTAACCCGGGGAACTGGGACGTTCAGCCCCAGCATTTT.

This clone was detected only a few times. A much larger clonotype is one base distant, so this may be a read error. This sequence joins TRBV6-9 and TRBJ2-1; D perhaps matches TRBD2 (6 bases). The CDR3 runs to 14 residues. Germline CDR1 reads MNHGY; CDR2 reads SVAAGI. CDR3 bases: TGTGCCATCAGTTACCTCGGCGTAGAGGGGAGGTGGTTCTTC. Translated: CAISYLGVEGRWFF.

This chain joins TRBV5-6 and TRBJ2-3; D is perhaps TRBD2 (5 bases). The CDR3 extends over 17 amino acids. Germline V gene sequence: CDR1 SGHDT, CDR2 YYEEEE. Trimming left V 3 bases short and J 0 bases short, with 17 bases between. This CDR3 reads CASSSAGGLHSTDTQYF. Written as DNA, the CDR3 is TGTGCCAGCAGCTCCGCCGGAGGACTGCACAGCACAGATACGCAGTATTTT. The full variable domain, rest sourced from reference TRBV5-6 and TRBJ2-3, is DAGVTQSPTHLIKTRGQQVTLRCSPKSGHDTVSWYQQALGQGPQFIFQYYEEEERQRGNFPDRFSGHQFPNYSSELNVNALLLGDSALYLCASSSAGGLHSTDTQYFGPGTRLTVL.

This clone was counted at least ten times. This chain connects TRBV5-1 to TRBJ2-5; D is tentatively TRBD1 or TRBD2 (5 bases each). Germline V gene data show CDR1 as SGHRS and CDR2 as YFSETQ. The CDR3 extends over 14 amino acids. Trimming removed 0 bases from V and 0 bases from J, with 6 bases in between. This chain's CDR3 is CASSLGGYQETQYF. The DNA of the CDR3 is TGCGCCAGCAGCTTGGGGGGGTACCAAGAGACCCAGTACTTC.

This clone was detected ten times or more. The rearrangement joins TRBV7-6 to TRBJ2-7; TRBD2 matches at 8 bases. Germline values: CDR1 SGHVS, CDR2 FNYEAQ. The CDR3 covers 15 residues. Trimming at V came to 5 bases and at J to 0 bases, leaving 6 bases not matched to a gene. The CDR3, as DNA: TGTGCCAGCAGCCCCATTGCGGGAGGCTCCTACGAGCAGTACTTC. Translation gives CASSPIAGGSYEQYF. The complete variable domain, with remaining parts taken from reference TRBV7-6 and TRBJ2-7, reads GAGVSQSPRYKVTKRGQDVALRCDPISGHVSLYWYRQALGQGPEFLTYFNYEAQQDKSGLPNDRFSAERPEGSISTLTIQRTEQRDSAMYRCASSPIAGGSYEQYFGPGTRLTVT.

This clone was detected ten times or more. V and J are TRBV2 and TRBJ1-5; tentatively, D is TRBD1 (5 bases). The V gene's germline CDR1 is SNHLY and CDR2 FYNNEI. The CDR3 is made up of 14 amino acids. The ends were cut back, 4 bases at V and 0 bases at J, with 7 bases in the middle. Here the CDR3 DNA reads TGTGCCAGCAGTGGACAGACTAGCAATCAGCCCCAGCATTTT. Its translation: CASSGQTSNQPQHF.

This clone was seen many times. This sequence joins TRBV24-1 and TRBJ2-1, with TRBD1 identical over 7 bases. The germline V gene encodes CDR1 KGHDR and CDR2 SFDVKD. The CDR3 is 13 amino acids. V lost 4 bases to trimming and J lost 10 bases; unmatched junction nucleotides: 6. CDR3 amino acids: CATSETRTGEQFF. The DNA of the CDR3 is TGTGCCACCAGTGAAACGAGGACAGGAGAGCAGTTCTTC.

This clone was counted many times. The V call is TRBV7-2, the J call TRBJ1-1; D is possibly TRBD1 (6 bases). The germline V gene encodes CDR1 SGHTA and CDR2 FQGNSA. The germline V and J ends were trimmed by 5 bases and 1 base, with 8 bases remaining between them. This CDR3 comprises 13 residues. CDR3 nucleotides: TGTGCCAGCAGCATAGGGGGGAACACTGAAGCTTTCTTT. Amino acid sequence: CASSIGGNTEAFF. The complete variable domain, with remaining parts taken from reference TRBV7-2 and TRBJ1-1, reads GAGVSQSPSNKVTEKGKDVELRCDPISGHTALYWYRQSLGQGLEFLIYFQGNSAPDKSGLPSDRFSAERTGGSVSTLTIQRTQQEDSAVYLCASSIGGNTEAFFGQGTRLTVV.

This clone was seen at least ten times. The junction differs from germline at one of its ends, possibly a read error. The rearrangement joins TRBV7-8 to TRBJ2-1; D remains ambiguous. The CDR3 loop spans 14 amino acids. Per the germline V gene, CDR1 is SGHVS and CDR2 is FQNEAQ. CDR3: CASSPIDSYDEQFF. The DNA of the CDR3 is TGTGCCAGCAGCCCCATCGATAGCTACGATGAGCAGTTCTTC.

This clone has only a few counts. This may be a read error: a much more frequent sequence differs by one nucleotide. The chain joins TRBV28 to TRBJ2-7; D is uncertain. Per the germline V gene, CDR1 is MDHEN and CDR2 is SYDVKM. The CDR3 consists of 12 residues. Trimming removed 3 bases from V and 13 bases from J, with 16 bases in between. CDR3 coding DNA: TGTGCCAGCAGTTTGCCGGGCGCACGAGTTTACTTC. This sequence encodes CASSLPGARVYF.

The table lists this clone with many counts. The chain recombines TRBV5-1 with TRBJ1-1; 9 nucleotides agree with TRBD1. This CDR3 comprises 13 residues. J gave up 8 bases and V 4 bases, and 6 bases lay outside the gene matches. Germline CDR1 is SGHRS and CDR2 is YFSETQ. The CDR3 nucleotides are TGCGCCAGCAGCGTAACAGGGGGCAGGGAAGCTTTCTTT. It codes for CASSVTGGREAFF. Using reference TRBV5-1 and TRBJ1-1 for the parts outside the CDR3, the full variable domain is KAGVTQTPRYLIKTRGQQVTLSCSPISGHRSVSWYQQTPGQGLQFLFEYFSETQRNKGNFPGRFSGRQFSNSRSEMNVSTLELGDSALYLCASSVTGGREAFFGQGTRLTVV.

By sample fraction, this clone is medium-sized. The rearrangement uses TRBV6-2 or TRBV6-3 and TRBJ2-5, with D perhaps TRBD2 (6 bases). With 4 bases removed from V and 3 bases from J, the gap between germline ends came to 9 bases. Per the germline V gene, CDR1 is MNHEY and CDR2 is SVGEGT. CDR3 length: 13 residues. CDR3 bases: TGTGCCAGCAGTTCTAGCGAGGAAGAGACCCAGTACTTC. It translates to CASSSSEEETQYF.

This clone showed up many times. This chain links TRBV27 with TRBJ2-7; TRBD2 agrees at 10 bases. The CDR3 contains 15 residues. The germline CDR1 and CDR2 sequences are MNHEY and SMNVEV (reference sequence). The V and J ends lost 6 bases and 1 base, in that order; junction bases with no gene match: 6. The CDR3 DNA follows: TGTGCCAGCAGCCTGACTAGCGGGCTTTCCTACGAGCAGTACTTC. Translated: CASSLTSGLSYEQYF.